This T cell receptor beta chain emerged from a study of shared clonotypes between healthy human individuals. Investigators divided CD4+ cells into CD45RA+ naive and CD45RA-negative memory subsets. Germline CDR1 and CDR2: SGHTA and FQGTGA. The CDR3 has 15 residues. Trimming took 5 bases from V and 5 from J, leaving 16 bases between them. Some clones are missing from TCRdb's copy, which holds only in-frame ones; the method was immunoSEQ multiplex PCR. The data contain about 330,000 clones, under 80% of them singletons. The TCR originated in a man younger than 40 in good health. The rearrangement links TRBV7-3 to TRBJ2-1; the D gene is possibly TRBD1 (6 bases). The sequencing sample was made of memory CD4+ T cells sorted from blood. The subset denotes: CD45RA-negative fraction. CDR3 amino acids: CASSPQAGVHNEQFF. The CDR3 DNA reads as TGTGCCAGCAGCCCCCAGGCAGGGGTCCACAATGAGCAGTTCTTC.